This T cell receptor beta chain stems from a study of beta chain features in type 1 diabetes. For the study at large: When patients were set against healthy donors, age, gender and cell yields were similar. Across the samples, around 110,000,000 sorted cells were examined in total.

This clone was observed a handful of times. Its specificity is unknown. Sequencing targeted expressed TCRB transcripts, as all isolated RNA had been reverse transcribed. Some 4 million reads were obtained on average from naive, central memory and regulatory T cell samples. Here immunoSEQ multiplex PCR was the method, and the copy in TCRdb shows in-frame clones only, minus some. The table shows under 150,000 clones, with around 15% occurring only once. Study-wide results and limits: A pattern of fewer insertions and more deletions at VDJ junctions was seen in type 1 diabetes patients. In every one of the four CD4+ subsets, TCRB CDR3s were moderately but significantly shorter in Type 1 diabetes patients.

V lost 7 bases to trimming and J lost 2 bases, with 15 bases between them. The CDR3 sequence is 15 residues long. Germline V gene sequence: CDR1 SNHLY, CDR2 FYNNEI. The clonotype originates from a man aged 18 to 30 with type 1 diabetes. Material: central memory CD4+ T cells from blood. The chain has TRBV2 and TRBJ1-5; weak D call: TRBD1 (6 bases). CDR3 protein: CASTRGSGGNQPQHF. The CDR3 DNA follows: TGTGCCAGCACTAGGGGGAGTGGTGGCAATCAGCCCCAGCATTTT. The full variable domain, its missing parts supplied by reference TRBV2 and TRBJ1-5, is EPEVTQTPSHQVTQMGQEVILRCVPISNHLYFYWYRQILGQKVEFLVSFYNNEISEKSEIFDDQFSVERPDGSNFTLKIRSTKLEDSAMYFCASTRGSGGNQPQHFGDGTRLSIL.